One sample yielded the 27 T cell receptor beta chains listed below, sequenced in a study of blood T cell repertoires in COVID-19. Data came from immunoSEQ multiplex PCR; TCRdb stores just in-frame clones and leaves some out. The sample records over 85,000 clones, nearly 90% being singletons. The specimen sequenced was peripheral blood. The receptor source for this set is a man aged 45-65 years with active COVID-19.

The chain carries TRBV6-5 and TRBJ1-4; 10 bases map to TRBD1. Germline CDR1 reads MNHEY; CDR2 reads SVGAGI. This CDR3 spans 16 amino acids. J was trimmed by 4 bases and V by 2 bases; bases with no gene match: 4. CDR3 in amino acids: CASSYLGTGDNEKLFF. CDR3 coding DNA: TGTGCCAGCAGTTACCTGGGGACAGGGGATAATGAAAAACTGTTTTTT.

The rearrangement uses TRBV11-2 and TRBJ2-3; 9 positions agree with TRBD2. CDR1 is SGHAT and CDR2 is FQNNGV in the germline V gene. CDR3 size: 15 residues. V lost 5 bases and J lost 2; bases outside the gene matches: 5. The CDR3 loop is CASSASGDPTDTQYF. CDR3 sequence (DNA): TGTGCCAGCAGCGCTAGCGGGGACCCCACAGATACGCAGTATTTT. The full variable domain, completed using reference TRBV11-2 and TRBJ2-3, is EAGVAQSPRYKIIEKRQSVAFWCNPISGHATLYWYQQILGQGPKLLIQFQNNGVVDDSQLPKDRFSAERLKGVDSTLKIQPAKLEDSAVYLCASSASGDPTDTQYFGPGTRLTVL.

J is TRBJ1-3 and V is TRBV30, with D unresolved. From germline, CDR1 is GTSNPN and CDR2 SVGIG (reference sequence). V was trimmed by 5 bases and J by 0 bases, leaving 8 bases between them. This CDR3 spans 13 amino acids. The CDR3 region is CAWGPYSGNTIYF. DNA of the CDR3: TGTGCCTGGGGACCGTACTCTGGAAACACCATATATTTT.

The CDR3 is CASSPYRVHLYNSPLHF. The DNA for the CDR3 is TGTGCCAGCAGCCCTTACAGGGTTCACCTCTATAATTCACCCCTCCACTTT. This rearrangement joins TRBV7-8 to TRBJ1-6, with a tentative D call TRBD1 (6 bases). This CDR3 has 17 amino acids. Germline CDR1 reads SGHVS; CDR2 reads FQNEAQ. V lost 5 bases and J 3 bases, leaving 17 bases between the germline ends.

The rearrangement links TRBV12-5 to TRBJ2-1, with a tentative D call TRBD1 (6 bases). Germline assignment: CDR1 LGHNT and CDR2 FRNRAP. The CDR3 runs 17 residues. Between the trimmed V and J ends, which lost 5 bases and 8 bases, there was a span of 25 bases. Here the CDR3 DNA reads TGTGCTAGTGGTCAGATTCCTTACTCACAGGGAGACGATGAGCAGTTCTTC. Amino acids: CASGQIPYSQGDDEQFF.

This chain uses TRBV11-1 with TRBJ2-2; D is perhaps TRBD2 (5 bases). Trimming left V 1 base short and J 5 bases short, with 8 bases between. Per germline, CDR1 SGHAT and CDR2 FQDESV (reference sequence). The CDR3 loop spans 14 amino acids. CDR3 nucleotide sequence: TGTGCCAGCAGCTTAGTTCCGGGAACCGGGGAGCTGTTTTTT. Its protein is CASSLVPGTGELFF.

CDR3 region: CASKQQGNSYEQYF. DNA of the CDR3: TGTGCCAGTAAACAACAGGGGAACTCCTACGAGCAGTACTTC. The J gene is TRBJ2-7, the V gene TRBV19; 7 bases map to TRBD1. Germline assignment: CDR1 LNHDA and CDR2 SQIVND (reference sequence). Germline trimming cut 7 bases from V and 0 bases from J; bases unmatched to any gene: 6. CDR3 length equals 14 residues.

This chain uses TRBV2 with TRBJ1-4; 7 bases match TRBD1. CDR1 SNHLY and CDR2 FYNNEI come from the germline V gene. With 5 bases clipped from V and 2 bases from J, the junction kept 8 bases outside the gene matches. The CDR3 covers 16 residues. CDR3 in DNA: TGTGCCAGCAGTAGGGACAGAGGACCTACTAATGAAAAACTGTTTTTT. Amino acids: CASSRDRGPTNEKLFF.

This clone was seen only a few times. The rearrangement uses TRBV6-5 and TRBJ1-2; 8 bases are shared with TRBD1. The CDR3 totals 14 residues. Germline V lookup: CDR1 MNHEY, CDR2 SVGAGI. The V gene end was trimmed by 4 bases and the J gene end by 5 bases; junction bases not matched to a gene: 6. As DNA, the CDR3 is TGTGCCAGCAGTTTTACTACAGGGGGTTATGGCTACACCTTC. This sequence encodes CASSFTTGGYGYTF.

The chain links TRBV19 to TRBJ1-1; 10 bases align to TRBD1. V lost 5 bases to trimming and J lost 6 bases; unmatched junction nucleotides: 12. Germline CDR1 LNHDA, CDR2 SQIVND (reference sequence). The CDR3 is 16 residues long. This CDR3 reads CASSLRGRQGASEAFF. The CDR3 region has the DNA TGTGCCAGTAGTTTGCGAGGCCGACAGGGGGCGTCTGAAGCTTTCTTT.

J is TRBJ1-2 and V is TRBV12-3 or TRBV12-4; 7 nucleotides line up with TRBD1. V trimming: 5 bases; J trimming: 2 bases; junction bases outside the gene matches: 2. The CDR3 is made up of 13 amino acids. The CDR3 nucleotides are TGTGCCAGCAGTGCGACAGGGAACTATGGCTACACCTTC. Translated, it gives CASSATGNYGYTF.

This chain joins TRBV19 and TRBJ2-1; 8 bases agree with TRBD1. Unmatched junction bases numbered 7, after V lost 8 bases and J lost 10 bases. Germline CDR1 is LNHDA and CDR2 is SQIVND (reference sequence). The CDR3 sequence is 12 residues long. The CDR3 nucleotides are TGTGCCAGTGGCGACAGGGGCCTGGAGCAGTTCTTC. Protein: CASGDRGLEQFF.

The chain links TRBV7-2 to TRBJ1-3, with 8 bases matching TRBD1. Germline CDR1 reads SGHTA; CDR2 reads FQGNSA. The CDR3 is 16 residues long. V lost 5 bases, J lost 0 bases, and 6 bases stayed unmatched. The CDR3 protein is CASSPRTGSSGNTIYF. The CDR3 region has the DNA TGTGCCAGCAGCCCCCGGACAGGGAGCTCTGGAAACACCATATATTTT.

The V gene is TRBV11-2, the J gene TRBJ2-5; tentatively, D is TRBD2 (7 bases). This CDR3 spans 15 amino acids. V lost 1 base, J lost 5 bases, and 14 bases lay in between. Germline CDR1 reads SGHAT; CDR2 reads FQNNGV. The CDR3, as DNA: TGTGCCAGCAGCTTAGGGACGGGGGGCCCCGAGACCCAGTACTTC. This sequence encodes CASSLGTGGPETQYF.

V is TRBV19 and J is TRBJ1-2; tentatively, D is TRBD1 (6 bases). V was pared by 7 bases and J by 3 bases, with 12 bases between. There are 13 residues in the CDR3. CDR1 is LNHDA and CDR2 is SQIVND in the germline V gene (reference sequence). CDR3 coding DNA: TGTGCCAGTACCCCGGACAGAGACTATGGCTACACCTTC. Its protein product is CASTPDRDYGYTF.

The chain joins TRBV18 to TRBJ2-3, with D hard to call. The germline V gene encodes CDR1 KGHSH and CDR2 LQKENI. V shed 3 bases and J shed 0 bases, with 7 bases lying between them. There are 14 residues in the CDR3. The CDR3 reads CASSPTGSTDTQYF. As DNA, the CDR3 is TGTGCCAGCTCACCGACTGGTAGCACAGATACGCAGTATTTT.

The chain recombines TRBV15 with TRBJ2-7; TRBD2 is a possible D gene (6 bases). Per germline, CDR1 LNHNV and CDR2 YYDKDF (reference sequence). The CDR3 covers 17 residues. Trimming removed 0 bases from V and 6 bases from J, with 21 bases in between. The CDR3 reads CATSRDYSPQGGGEQYF. The CDR3 nucleotides read TGTGCCACCAGCAGAGATTATTCGCCCCAGGGAGGCGGCGAGCAGTACTTC.

V gene TRBV5-4 combines with J gene TRBJ2-5; a possible D gene is TRBD1 (6 bases). This CDR3 is built from 14 residues. Between the trimmed V and J ends, which lost 1 base and 3 bases, there was a span of 10 bases. Germline CDR1 reads SGHNT; CDR2 reads YYREEE (reference sequence). CDR3 sequence: CASSLTGTKETQYF. CDR3 DNA: TGTGCCAGCAGCTTGACAGGGACAAAAGAGACCCAGTACTTC. The whole variable domain, remainder taken from reference TRBV5-4 and TRBJ2-5, is ETGVTQSPTHLIKTRGQQVTLRCSSQSGHNTVSWYQQALGQGPQFIFQYYREEENGRGNFPPRFSGLQFPNYSSELNVNALELDDSALYLCASSLTGTKETQYFGPGTRLLVL.

This chain joins TRBV30 and TRBJ2-7; D ambiguous. Trimming removed 5 bases at V and 3 bases at J, with 8 bases between. There are 11 residues in the CDR3. Germline CDR1 GTSNPN, CDR2 SVGIG (reference sequence). The CDR3 spells CAWDTYYEQYF. The CDR3 coding sequence is TGTGCCTGGGATACATACTACGAGCAGTACTTC.

This clone was seen once. This chain links TRBV3-1 (or the pseudogene TRBV3-2) with TRBJ1-1; TRBD1 matches 9 bases. This CDR3 has 14 amino acids. Germline CDR1 is LGHDT and CDR2 is YNNKEL (reference sequence). V was clipped by 6 bases and J by 7 bases; unmatched bases: 9. The CDR3 sequence is CASSRTGARGEAFF. The CDR3 DNA is TGTGCCAGCAGTCGGACAGGGGCCAGGGGTGAAGCTTTCTTT.

This chain uses TRBV9 with TRBJ1-5; D uncertain. V shed 3 bases and J shed 6 bases, with 4 bases lying between them. This CDR3 contains 11 residues. Germline V CDR1 and CDR2: SGDLS, YYNGEE. CDR3 DNA: TGTGCCAGCAGCGCAGGTCAGCCCCAGCATTTT. Encoded protein: CASSAGQPQHF.

The rearrangement joins TRBV9 to TRBJ1-1, with D perhaps TRBD1 (5 bases). The V and J ends lost 0 bases and 3 bases respectively, with 12 bases between them. The CDR3 length is 15 residues. Per the germline V gene, CDR1 is SGDLS and CDR2 is YYNGEE. Here the CDR3 DNA reads TGTGCCAGCAGCGTAGTCCCCCAAGGGGACACTGAAGCTTTCTTT. Protein product: CASSVVPQGDTEAFF.

The CDR3 nucleotides read TGCGCCAGCAGCTTGGCCGGGACTGAAATATATGGCTACACCTTC. Translation gives CASSLAGTEIYGYTF. V usage is TRBV5-1 and J usage is TRBJ1-2; D may be TRBD1 (5 bases). V was shortened by 0 bases and J by 5 bases, with 14 bases between the two germline ends. The CDR3 is 15 residues long. CDR1 and CDR2 (germline): SGHRS, YFSETQ.

The chain recombines TRBV19 with TRBJ2-4, with 9 positions matching TRBD1. CDR1 and CDR2 from the germline V gene are LNHDA and SQIVND (reference sequence). With 3 bases clipped from V and 2 bases from J, the junction kept 20 bases outside the gene matches. The CDR3 spans 21 residues. CDR3 residues: CASSIRASLLRDRAPKNIQYF. The CDR3 region has the DNA TGTGCCAGTAGTATCAGGGCCAGCTTGCTTCGGGACAGGGCCCCCAAAAACATTCAGTACTTC.

The rearrangement uses TRBV6-6 and TRBJ1-4, with D possibly being TRBD1 (6 bases). Per the germline V gene, CDR1 is MNHNY and CDR2 is SVGAGI (reference sequence). CDR3 length: 14 residues. Trimming took 5 bases from V and 1 from J, leaving 8 bases between them. The CDR3 is CASSLQGTNEKLFF. The CDR3 DNA follows: TGTGCCAGCAGTCTACAGGGAACTAATGAAAAACTGTTTTTT.

The genes are TRBV5-4 and TRBJ2-7; 8 nucleotides align to TRBD1. CDR1 is SGHNT and CDR2 is YYREEE in the germline V gene (reference sequence). The CDR3 runs 13 residues. Unmatched junction bases numbered 5, after V lost 4 bases and J lost 5 bases. CDR3 in amino acids: CASSLDRVDEQYF. The CDR3 DNA reads as TGTGCCAGCAGCCTGGACAGGGTGGACGAGCAGTACTTC.

The J gene is TRBJ2-3, the V gene TRBV7-2; 8 bases line up with TRBD2. The ends lost 5 bases at V and 4 bases at J; junction bases unmatched: 11. The CDR3 runs 16 residues. Germline V gene sequence: CDR1 SGHTA, CDR2 FQGNSA. DNA for the CDR3: TGTGCCAGCAGCGGCCGGGGACTAGGGACGGCAGATACGCAGTATTTT. It yields the protein CASSGRGLGTADTQYF.